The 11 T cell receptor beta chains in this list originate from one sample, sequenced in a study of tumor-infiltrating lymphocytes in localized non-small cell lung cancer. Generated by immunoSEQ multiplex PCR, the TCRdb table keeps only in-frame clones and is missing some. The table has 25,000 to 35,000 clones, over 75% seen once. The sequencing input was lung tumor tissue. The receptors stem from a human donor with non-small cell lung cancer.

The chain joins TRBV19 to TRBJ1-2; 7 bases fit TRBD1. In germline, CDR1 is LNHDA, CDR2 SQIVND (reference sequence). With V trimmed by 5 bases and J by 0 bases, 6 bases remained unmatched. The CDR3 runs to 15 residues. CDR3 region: CASSPRTGSNYGYTF. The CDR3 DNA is TGTGCCAGTAGTCCACGGACAGGCTCTAACTATGGCTACACCTTC.

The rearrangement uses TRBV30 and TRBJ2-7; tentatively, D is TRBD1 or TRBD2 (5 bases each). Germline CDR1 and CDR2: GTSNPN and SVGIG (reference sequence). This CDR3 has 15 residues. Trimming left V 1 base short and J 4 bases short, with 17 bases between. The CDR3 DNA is TGTGCCTGGAGTGCGGGGCCACCACAGGCATACGAGCAGTACTTC. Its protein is CAWSAGPPQAYEQYF.

The CDR3 DNA is TGTGCCAGCAGTACCCAAGTTAGCAAGCCACCCCTCCACTTT. It specifies CASSTQVSKPPLHF. V and J are TRBV6-1 and TRBJ1-6; D remains ambiguous. The CDR3 runs to 14 residues. CDR1 is MNHNS and CDR2 is SASEGT in the germline V gene. Deletions cut 5 bases from V and 11 bases from J, with 16 bases between.

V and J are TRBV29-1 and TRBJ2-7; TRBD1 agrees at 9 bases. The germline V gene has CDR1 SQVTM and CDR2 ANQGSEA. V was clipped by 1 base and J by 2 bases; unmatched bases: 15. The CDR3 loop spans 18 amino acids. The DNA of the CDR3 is TGCAGCGTTGAAGTTAGGGGACAGGGACGCAAGATAACCTACGAGCAGTACTTC. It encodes CSVEVRGQGRKITYEQYF.

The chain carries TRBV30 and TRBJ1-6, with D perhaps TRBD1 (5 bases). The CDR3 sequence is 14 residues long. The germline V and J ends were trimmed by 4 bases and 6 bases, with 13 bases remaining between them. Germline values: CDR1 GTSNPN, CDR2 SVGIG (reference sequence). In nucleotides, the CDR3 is TGTGCCTGGATGGGGGGGATGGGTAATTCACCCCTCCACTTT. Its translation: CAWMGGMGNSPLHF.

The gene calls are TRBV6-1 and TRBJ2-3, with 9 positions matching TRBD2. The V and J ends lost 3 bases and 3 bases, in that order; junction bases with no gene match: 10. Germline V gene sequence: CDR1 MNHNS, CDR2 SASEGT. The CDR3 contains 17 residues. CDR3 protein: CASSDRGRGGRTDTQYF. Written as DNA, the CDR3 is TGTGCCAGCAGTGATCGAGGGCGGGGGGGCCGTACAGATACGCAGTATTTT.

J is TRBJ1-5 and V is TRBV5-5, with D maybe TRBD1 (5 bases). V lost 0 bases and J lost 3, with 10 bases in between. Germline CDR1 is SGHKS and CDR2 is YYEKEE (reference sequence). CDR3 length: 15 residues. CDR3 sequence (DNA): TGTGCCAGCAGCTTGGTTCAGGGCTACAATCAGCCCCAGCATTTT. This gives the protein CASSLVQGYNQPQHF.

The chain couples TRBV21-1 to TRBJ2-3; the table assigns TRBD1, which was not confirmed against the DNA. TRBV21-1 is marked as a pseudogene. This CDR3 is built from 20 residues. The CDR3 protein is CASSKGGREPGQSSTDTQYF. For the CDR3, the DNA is TGTGCCAGCAGCAAAGGAGGACGCGAGCCAGGGCAGTCTAGCACAGATACGCAGTATTTT.

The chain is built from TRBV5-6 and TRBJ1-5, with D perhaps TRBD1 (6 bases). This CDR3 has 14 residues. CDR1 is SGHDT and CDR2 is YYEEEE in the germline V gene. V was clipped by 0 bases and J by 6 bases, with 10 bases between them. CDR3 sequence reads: CASSLAGGGQPQHF. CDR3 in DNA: TGTGCCAGCAGCTTGGCTGGGGGCGGTCAGCCCCAGCATTTT.

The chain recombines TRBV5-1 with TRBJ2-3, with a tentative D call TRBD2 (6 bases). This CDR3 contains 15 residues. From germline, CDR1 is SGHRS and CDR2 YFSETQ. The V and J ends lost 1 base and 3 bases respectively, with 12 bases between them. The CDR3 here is CASSLLGRRTDTQYF. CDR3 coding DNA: TGCGCCAGCAGCTTGCTAGGGAGGAGGACAGATACGCAGTATTTT.

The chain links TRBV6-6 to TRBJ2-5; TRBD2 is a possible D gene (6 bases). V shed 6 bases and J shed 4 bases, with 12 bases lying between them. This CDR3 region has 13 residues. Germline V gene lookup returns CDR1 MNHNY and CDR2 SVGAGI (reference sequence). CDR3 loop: CASSNRRGETQYF. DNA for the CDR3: TGTGCCAGCAGCAATAGGAGGGGAGAGACCCAGTACTTC.